This T cell receptor (beta chain) emerged from a study of cytomegalovirus exposure and HLA in healthy donors. General observations from the study: Presence/absence analyses rested on an assumption that sequencing depth was roughly uniform across donors.

The primer mix had 60 Vbeta and 13 Jbeta primers. The data were produced by immunoSEQ multiplex PCR, yet TCRdb's version contains in-frame clones alone and is incomplete. The data show approximately 110,000 clones, approximately 82% seen once. Concerning this clone itself: The antigen remains unidentified.

The sequence came from a middle-aged man in good health and CMV-seropositive. Sequenced: PBMCs.

CDR3 nucleotide sequence: TGTGCCAGCAGCTTAGTTGAACTCCTCGCGAACACCGGGGAGCTGTTTTTT. Protein product: CASSLVELLANTGELFF. This chain joins TRBV7-2 and TRBJ2-2; D unclear. Trimming removed 1 base at V and 0 bases at J, with 12 bases between. There are 17 residues in the CDR3. The germline V gene encodes CDR1 SGHTA and CDR2 FQGNSA.